The sequence of this TCR beta chain was determined in a study of control samples from healthy donors and cancer patients. The method was immunoSEQ multiplex PCR; TCRdb's version includes in-frame clones alone and lacks a portion of them. The sample comprises 400,000 to 500,000 clones, around nine tenths of which are singletons, and 5.5% to 8% rests with the top ten. The CDR3 totals 15 residues. V dropped 1 base and J dropped 5 bases, with 11 bases sitting between them. Germline-derived CDR1 and CDR2 are LGHDT and YNNKEL (reference sequence). This chain connects TRBV3-1 (or the pseudogene TRBV3-2) to TRBJ2-2; no reliable D call. The sample comprised PBMCs. The TCR was taken from a man aged 35 to 55 with head and neck cancer. The CDR3 nucleotides read TGTGCCAGCAGCCAAGGGGTATATGGTACCGGGGAGCTGTTTTTT. Translated, it gives CASSQGVYGTGELFF.